This T cell receptor beta chain was sequenced in a study of CD8+ T cells in alopecia areata. This CDR3 has 15 residues. The treatment: oral pan-JAK inhibitor, 5-10 mg twice daily. Study results and caveats: TCRs were shared less clearly across patients than in mice, possibly for HLA-related reasons.

Comment on this clone: Antigen unknown.

Sequencing templates came from extracted RNA that was reverse transcribed into cDNA. Using immunoSEQ multiplex PCR, the repertoire was profiled, and TCRdb retains in-frame clones only, with some absent. Of approximately 140,000 clones in the sample, 75% to 85% were seen once. This TCR derives from a human donor with alopecia areata. The chain uses TRBV21-1 and TRBJ2-1; TRBD1, the D gene given by the table, was not confirmed from the DNA. TRBV21-1 is given as a pseudogene. The sequenced sample was CD8+ T cells sorted from blood, obtained at week 4, from a patient treated with tofacitinib. CDR3 coding DNA: TGTGCCAGCAGCTCCTACCAGGTATCGTACAATGAGCAGTTCTTC. Its translation: CASSSYQVSYNEQFF.